This T cell receptor beta chain comes out of a study of Ad26.COV2.S vaccination and SARS-CoV-2 variants. General study results and limits: Vaccine recipients and placebo recipients showed similar non-spike TCR breadth. Among vaccine recipients, spike-specific TCR breadth exceeded that of placebo recipients. Spike-specific responses of CD8+ and CD4+ T cells were reported to display substantial breadth after vaccination.

This clone appeared a single time. Its target is not known. The CDR3 is 15 amino acids. CDR1 and CDR2 (germline): SEHNR, FQNEAQ (reference sequence). V was pared by 4 bases and J by 6 bases, with 16 bases between. The data were produced by immunoSEQ multiplex PCR, yet TCRdb's version contains in-frame clones alone and is incomplete. Among 150,000 to 200,000 clones listed, about 83% were seen once. Material: peripheral blood, obtained after recovery from COVID-19. The source is a human donor who had recovered from COVID-19. The chain couples TRBV7-9 to TRBJ2-1; no reliable D call. CDR3 DNA: TGTGCCAGCAGCTCCCGGGCCCCATCGGGCAATGAGCAGTTCTTC. This codes for CASSSRAPSGNEQFF.